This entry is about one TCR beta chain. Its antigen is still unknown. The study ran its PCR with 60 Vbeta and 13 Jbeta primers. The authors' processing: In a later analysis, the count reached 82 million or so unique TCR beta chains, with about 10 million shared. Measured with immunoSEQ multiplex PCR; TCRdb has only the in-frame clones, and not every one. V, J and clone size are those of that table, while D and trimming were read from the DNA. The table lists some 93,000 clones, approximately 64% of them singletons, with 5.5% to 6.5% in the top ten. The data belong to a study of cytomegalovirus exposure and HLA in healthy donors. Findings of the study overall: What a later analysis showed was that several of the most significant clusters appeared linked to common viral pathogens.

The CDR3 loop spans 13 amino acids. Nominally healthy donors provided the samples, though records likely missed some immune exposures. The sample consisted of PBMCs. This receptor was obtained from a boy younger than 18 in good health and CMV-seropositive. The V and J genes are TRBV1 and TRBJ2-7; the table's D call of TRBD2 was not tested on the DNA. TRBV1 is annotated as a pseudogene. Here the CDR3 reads CTSSTPNRGEQYF. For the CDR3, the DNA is TGCACCAGCAGCACGCCAAATAGAGGCGAACAGTACTTC.